Listed below are T cell receptor beta chains from one sample, sequenced in a study of T cells after posttransplantation cyclophosphamide. Data came from immunoSEQ multiplex PCR; TCRdb stores just in-frame clones and leaves some out. Of 3,500 to 5,500 clones listed, around 79% are singletons. The source material was PBMCs, sampled after an allogeneic stem cell transplant with a calcineurin inhibitor and methotrexate. These receptors were obtained from a male patient between 40 and 49 years old who received an allogeneic stem cell transplant from an unrelated donor, was CMV-positive, and had chronic GVHD only. Certain T cells may be donor cells from the graft. Both conserved end residues are part of each CDR3. A D gene is named only where the DNA matches it firmly. Only some rows state a clone size, as once, few, many or a class for expanded clones.

J gene | D gene | clone size | V gene | CDR3 protein | CDR3 DNA
TRBJ2-5 | TRBD2 | once | TRBV9 | CASSVRPLAVQETQYF | TGTGCCAGCAGCGTGAGACCCCTAGCGGTCCAAGAGACCCAGTACTTC
TRBJ1-4 | . | . | TRBV5-1 | CASSSTGSRTNEKLFF | TGCGCCAGCAGCTCCACAGGGTCGAGGACTAATGAAAAACTGTTTTTT
TRBJ1-1 | . | . | TRBV5-1 | CASSYARELNTEAFF | TGCGCCAGCAGCTACGCCCGGGAATTGAACACTGAAGCTTTCTTT
TRBJ2-4 | . | . | TRBV29-1 | CSVERGAKNIQYF | TGCAGCGTTGAACGGGGAGCCAAAAACATTCAGTACTTC
TRBJ2-7 | . | . | TRBV5-6 | CASRPTGLGYEQYF | TGTGCCAGCAGACCCACGGGACTCGGGTACGAGCAGTACTTC
TRBJ2-7 | TRBD1 | . | TRBV19 | CASGDRDSYEQYF | TGTGCCAGTGGAGACAGGGATTCCTACGAGCAGTACTTC
TRBJ2-2 | . | . | TRBV29-1 | CSVEDSGLVGELFF | TGCAGCGTTGAAGATTCCGGGTTGGTCGGGGAGCTGTTTTTT
TRBJ2-2 | TRBD2 | . | TRBV6-5 | CASRLGLAGGELFF | TGTGCCAGCAGATTGGGACTAGCGGGGGGGGAGCTGTTTTTT
TRBJ1-1 | . | . | TRBV29-1 | CSVSTSTNTEAFF | TGCAGCGTTTCGACATCTACCAACACTGAAGCTTTCTTT
TRBJ2-7 | TRBD2 | . | TRBV25-1 | CASSEYPGVAGGLYEQYF | TGTGCCAGCAGTGAATATCCCGGGGTAGCGGGGGGGCTTTACGAGCAGTACTTC
TRBJ2-7 | . | . | TRBV9 | CASSVTSQGGYEQYF | TGTGCCAGCAGCGTAACTTCGCAGGGGGGATACGAGCAGTACTTC
TRBJ1-2 | . | . | TRBV27 | CASSSMPTDGYTF | TGTGCCAGCAGCTCGATGCCCACGGATGGCTACACCTTC
TRBJ2-2 | . | . | TRBV27 | CASRQPVTGELFF | TGTGCCAGCAGACAACCCGTCACCGGGGAGCTGTTTTTT
TRBJ1-5 | . | . | TRBV18 | CASSPNSGADQPQHF | TGTGCCAGCTCACCGAACTCAGGGGCGGACCAGCCCCAGCATTTT
TRBJ1-2 | . | . | TRBV6-5 | CASSYSGGGFYGYTF | TGTGCCAGCAGTTACTCGGGAGGGGGGTTCTATGGCTACACCTTC